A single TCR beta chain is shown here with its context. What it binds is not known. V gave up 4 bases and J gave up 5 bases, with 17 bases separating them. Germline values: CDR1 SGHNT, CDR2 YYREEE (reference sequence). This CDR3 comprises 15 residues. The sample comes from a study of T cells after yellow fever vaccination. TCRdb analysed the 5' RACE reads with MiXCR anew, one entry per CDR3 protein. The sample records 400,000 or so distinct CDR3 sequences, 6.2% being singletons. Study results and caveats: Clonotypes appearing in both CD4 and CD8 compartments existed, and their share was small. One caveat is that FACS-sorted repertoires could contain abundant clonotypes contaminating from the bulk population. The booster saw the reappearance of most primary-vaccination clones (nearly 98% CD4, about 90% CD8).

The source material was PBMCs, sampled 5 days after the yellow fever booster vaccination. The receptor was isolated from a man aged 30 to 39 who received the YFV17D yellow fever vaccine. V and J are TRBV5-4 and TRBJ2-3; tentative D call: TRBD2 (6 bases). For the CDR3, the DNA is TGTGCCAGCAGCCCCCTACGGGAGATGGAAGATACGCAGTATTTT. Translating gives CASSPLREMEDTQYF.